The 12 T cell receptor beta chains below were found in one sample sequenced in a study of blood T cell repertoires in COVID-19. Using immunoSEQ multiplex PCR, the repertoire was profiled, and TCRdb retains in-frame clones only, with some absent. The table lists under 150,000 clones, around 89% of them singletons. The sample consisted of peripheral blood. The receptors originated from a man aged 45-60 years with acute or convalescent COVID-19.

The chain carries TRBV9 and TRBJ2-7; D is perhaps TRBD1 (5 bases). Germline CDR1 is SGDLS and CDR2 is YYNGEE. This CDR3 contains 14 residues. The V end was cut by 0 bases, the J end by 3 bases, with 10 bases between. CDR3 in amino acids: CASSVGGRSYEQYF. CDR3 nucleotide sequence: TGTGCCAGCAGCGTAGGGGGCCGAAGCTACGAGCAGTACTTC.

This sequence joins TRBV30 and TRBJ2-2; the D gene is possibly TRBD2 (6 bases). The CDR3 sequence is 16 residues long. V was cut by 2 bases and J by 7 bases, with 20 bases left in between. The germline CDR1 and CDR2 sequences are GTSNPN and SVGIG (reference sequence). The CDR3 region is CAWSPMVSWDFGELFF. The CDR3 DNA reads as TGTGCCTGGAGTCCCATGGTATCTTGGGACTTCGGGGAGCTGTTTTTT.

J is TRBJ2-3 and V is TRBV27; D may be TRBD1 (6 bases). This CDR3 spans 14 amino acids. V was shortened by 3 bases and J by 4 bases, with 11 bases between the two germline ends. The germline gives CDR1 MNHEY, CDR2 SMNVEV (reference sequence). The chain's CDR3 is CASSFTDSSDTQYF. DNA of the CDR3: TGTGCCAGCAGTTTTACGGACAGCTCAGATACGCAGTATTTT.

The chain links TRBV27 to TRBJ2-3; D is ambiguous. The germline V gene encodes CDR1 MNHEY and CDR2 SMNVEV (reference sequence). The ends were cut back, 0 bases at V and 3 bases at J, with 4 bases in the middle. The CDR3 has 13 residues. Written as DNA, the CDR3 is TGTGCCAGCAGTTTATCTGAGACAGATACGCAGTATTTT. Its translation is CASSLSETDTQYF.

V is TRBV5-6 and J is TRBJ2-7; maybe TRBD1 (6 bases). V lost 3 bases, J lost 4 bases, and 8 bases lay in between. CDR1 and CDR2 (germline): SGHDT, YYEEEE. CDR3 size: 12 residues. The CDR3 reads CASSWTAYEQYF. CDR3 DNA: TGTGCCAGCAGCTGGACAGCGTACGAGCAGTACTTC.

This chain links TRBV4-3 with TRBJ2-2; 14 positions match TRBD2. Germline assignment: CDR1 LGHNA and CDR2 YSLEER. J lost 6 bases, V lost 4 bases, and 1 base had no gene match. The CDR3 totals 15 residues. The CDR3 here is CASSLGLAGAGELFF. The CDR3 DNA follows: TGCGCCAGCAGCCTGGGACTAGCGGGAGCCGGGGAGCTGTTTTTT.

The CDR3 DNA sequence: TGTGCCAGCAGCCCGACTAGCGGGAGTGCCGGGGAGCTGTTTTTT. Translated: CASSPTSGSAGELFF. The rearrangement joins TRBV9 to TRBJ2-2, with 12 positions matching TRBD2. The germline gives CDR1 SGDLS, CDR2 YYNGEE. This CDR3 comprises 15 residues. The V gene end was trimmed by 4 bases and the J gene end by 6 bases; junction bases not matched to a gene: 4.

The chain couples TRBV7-2 to TRBJ2-7; 9 bases align to TRBD2. The trim removed 0 bases at V and 3 bases at J, leaving 21 bases unmatched. The CDR3 consists of 21 residues. Germline CDR1 SGHTA, CDR2 FQGNSA. In nucleotides, the CDR3 is TGTGCCAGCAGCTTAGCGAGTTGGGGTGTGGCTAGCGGGGTACAGCGCTACGAGCAGTACTTC. Residues: CASSLASWGVASGVQRYEQYF.

V is TRBV6-5 and J is TRBJ1-1; 9 nucleotides match TRBD1. CDR1 is MNHEY and CDR2 is SVGAGI in the germline V gene. The CDR3 loop spans 12 amino acids. V lost 6 bases, J lost 6 bases, and 2 bases stayed unmatched. The CDR3 bases are TGTGCCAGCAGAACAGGGGGCTCTGAAGCTTTCTTT. This codes for CASRTGGSEAFF.

The V call is TRBV15, the J call TRBJ2-5, with 7 nucleotides matching TRBD2. CDR3 length: 12 amino acids. Trimming cost V 5 bases and J 5 bases; bases outside gene matches: 2. Germline CDR1 reads LNHNV; CDR2 reads YYDKDF (reference sequence). The CDR3: CATSFGRETQYF. For the CDR3, the DNA is TGTGCCACCAGCTTCGGGAGGGAGACCCAGTACTTC.

This sequence joins TRBV27 and TRBJ1-2; D is unresolved. Trimming stripped 0 bases from V and 2 bases from J, with 10 bases between. There are 15 residues in the CDR3. Germline V CDR1 and CDR2: MNHEY, SMNVEV (reference sequence). CDR3 in amino acids: CASSLSGSTNYGYTF. The CDR3 nucleotides read TGTGCCAGCAGTTTATCGGGCAGCACCAACTATGGCTACACCTTC.

The chain combines TRBV10-3 with TRBJ1-1, with 8 nucleotides matching TRBD1. Germline CDR1 and CDR2: ENHRY and SYGVKD. The length of the CDR3 is 13 residues. Unmatched junction bases numbered 6, after V lost 9 bases and J lost 3 bases. The CDR3 region is CAIKTGVDTEAFF. CDR3 in DNA: TGTGCCATTAAGACAGGGGTAGACACTGAAGCTTTCTTT.